The T cell receptor (beta chain) under discussion was sequenced for a study of cytomegalovirus exposure and HLA in healthy donors. Turning to the study itself: A subsequent analysis reported that the 95 to 150 validation repertoires were produced on the same platform that had also been used for the 666 first-cohort repertoires. Study-level points and caveats: The TCR clusters that emerged in the first cohort tended, a later analysis found, to co-occur in the 120 validation repertoires.

These donors were members of the approximately 110-subject validation cohort, a group separate from the approximately 620-subject first cohort. Sequencing used immunoSEQ multiplex PCR; TCRdb keeps in-frame clones, though not all of them. The sample yields tens of thousands of clones, just over 90% seen once. Notes on this clone: Its antigen is still unknown.

Sequencing was carried out using PBMCs. The clonotype was recovered from a woman aged 18 to 35 in good health and CMV-seronegative.

CDR3: CASSFRDRTEAFF. DNA for the CDR3: TGTGCCAGCAGTTTCAGGGATCGCACTGAAGCTTTCTTT. V gene TRBV28 combines with J gene TRBJ1-1; D might be TRBD1 (5 bases). Germline CDR1 and CDR2: MDHEN and SYDVKM. Trimming took off 3 bases at V and 4 bases at J, with 9 bases between the two ends. The CDR3 covers 13 residues.